This T cell receptor (beta chain) is from a study of blood T cell repertoires in COVID-19 (dated by TCRdb to between 2020 and 2021). Describing the broader study: Samples covering the acute and convalescent phases of COVID-19 were provided by collaborators in the United States, Italy and Spain. The material from the prospective study consisted of cDNA or gDNA derived from T cells, B-cell-depleted T cells, or PBMCs. The dataset comprised deeply sampled blood TCRbeta repertoires from subjects exposed to, actively infected with, or recovered from COVID-19. A freely available public database, intended as a resource for researchers studying the immune response to SARS-CoV-2, is where the repertoires were released. Samples came from the ongoing ImmuneRACE study (first 160 participants) plus 1,254 subjects from 6 global collaborators. Nearly every sample came with metadata listing a de-identified subject ID, COVID-19 status, age in years and sex. Where available, HLA class I and class II types were taken from metadata supplied by the sample provider and were not determined by assay-based typing.

The CDR3, cysteine through phenylalanine, is 11 amino acids long. Only the CDR3 part of the read is kept: 33 bases, read in frame from the first base. CDR1 and CDR2 are drawn from the germline V gene (reference sequence): DFQATT, SNEGSKA. In this sample, this clone turned up once. It lacks a known antigen. The record has no base qualities; no much larger clone is one base away. Whole blood was collected in K2EDTA tubes by collaborating institutions according to the institutions' own protocols. Collaborator samples were shipped for TCRbeta analysis as frozen whole blood, isolated PBMCs, or DNA extracted from either sample type. The immunoSEQ Assay, a bias-controlled multiplex PCR, was used to amplify TCRbeta CDR3 regions from genomic DNA. As for how the authors treated the data: The number of nucleated cells in each sample was estimated from the amplification of reference gene primers within the assay. To quantify the absolute abundance of each unique TCRbeta CDR3 rearrangement, sequence reads were collapsed and filtered. Productive Simpson clonality was computed per sample as the square root of Simpson's diversity index over productive rearrangements. Held by TCRdb, this immuneACCESS table contains in-frame sequences only and omits some clones. Under half of the omission traces to an unresolved V gene where checked; the cause of the rest is unknown. D and trimming were read from the DNA, whereas the V and J calls and clone size are those reported in that table. The sample table lists 130,000 to 150,000 clones, about 85% of them with a count of one. About 2.8% of the sample belongs to the ten largest clones.

What the authors observed across the whole study: How much clinical and demographic metadata was included differed by source and by participant, and the metadata was provided uncurated.

The rearranged segments are TRBV20-1 and TRBJ2-3; TRBD2 matches 7 bases in the middle. The receptor's source is a human donor with acute or convalescent COVID-19. The donor label of this sample is uncertain. Material for sequencing was peripheral blood. In nucleotides, the sequence is TGCAGCGGGGGGTGGGCAGATACGCAGTATTTT. Its protein product is CSGGWADTQYF.